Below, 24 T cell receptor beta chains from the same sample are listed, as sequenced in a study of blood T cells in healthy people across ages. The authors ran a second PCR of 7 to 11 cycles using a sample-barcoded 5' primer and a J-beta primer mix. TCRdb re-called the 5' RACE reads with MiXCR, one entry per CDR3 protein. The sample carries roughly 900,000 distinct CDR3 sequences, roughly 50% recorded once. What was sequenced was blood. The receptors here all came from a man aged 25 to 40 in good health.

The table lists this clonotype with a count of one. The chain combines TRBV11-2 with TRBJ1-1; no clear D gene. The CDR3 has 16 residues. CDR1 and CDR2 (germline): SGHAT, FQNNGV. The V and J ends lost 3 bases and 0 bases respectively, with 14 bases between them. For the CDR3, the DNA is TGTGCCAGCAGCTTGGGAGGGTGGGTGATGAACACTGAAGCTTTCTTT. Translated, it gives CASSLGGWVMNTEAFF.

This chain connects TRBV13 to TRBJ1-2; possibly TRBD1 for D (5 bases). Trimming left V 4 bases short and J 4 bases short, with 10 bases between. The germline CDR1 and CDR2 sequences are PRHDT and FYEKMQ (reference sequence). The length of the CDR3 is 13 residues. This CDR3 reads CASSSGRGYGYTF. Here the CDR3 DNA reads TGTGCCAGCAGCTCAGGGAGAGGCTATGGCTACACCTTC.

CDR3 loop: CASSLRVGPGQETQYF. The CDR3 DNA reads TGTGCCAGCAGCTTACGAGTAGGGCCGGGGCAAGAGACCCAGTACTTC. The gene calls are TRBV7-2 and TRBJ2-5; D is perhaps TRBD2 (5 bases). CDR1 and CDR2 from the germline V gene are SGHTA and FQGNSA. V shed 2 bases and J shed 2 bases, with 15 bases lying between them. The CDR3 covers 16 residues.

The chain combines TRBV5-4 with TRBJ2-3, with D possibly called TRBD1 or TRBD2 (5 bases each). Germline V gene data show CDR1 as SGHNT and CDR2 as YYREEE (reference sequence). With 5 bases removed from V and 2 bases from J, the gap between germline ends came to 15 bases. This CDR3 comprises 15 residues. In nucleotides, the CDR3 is TGTGCCAGCAGGGGCGCCGGGACGCACACAGATACGCAGTATTTT. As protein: CASRGAGTHTDTQYF. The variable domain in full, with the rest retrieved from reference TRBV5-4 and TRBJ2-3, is ETGVTQSPTHLIKTRGQQVTLRCSSQSGHNTVSWYQQALGQGPQFIFQYYREEENGRGNFPPRFSGLQFPNYSSELNVNALELDDSALYLCASRGAGTHTDTQYFGPGTRLTVL.

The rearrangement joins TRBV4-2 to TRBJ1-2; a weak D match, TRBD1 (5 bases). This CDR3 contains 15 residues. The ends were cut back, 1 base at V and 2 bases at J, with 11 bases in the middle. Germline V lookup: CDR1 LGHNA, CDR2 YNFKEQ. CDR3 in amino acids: CASSQGLAGNYGYTF. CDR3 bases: TGTGCCAGCAGCCAAGGATTGGCAGGGAACTATGGCTACACCTTC.

This CDR3 reads CASSTSGEYSEQYF. The CDR3 DNA reads as TGTGCCAGCAGCACTAGCGGGGAATACTCCGAGCAGTACTTC. The chain employs TRBV28 and TRBJ2-7; 10 bases map to TRBD2. The germline CDR1 and CDR2 sequences are MDHEN and SYDVKM. The V and J ends lost 6 bases and 6 bases, in that order; junction bases with no gene match: 8. The CDR3 is made up of 14 amino acids.

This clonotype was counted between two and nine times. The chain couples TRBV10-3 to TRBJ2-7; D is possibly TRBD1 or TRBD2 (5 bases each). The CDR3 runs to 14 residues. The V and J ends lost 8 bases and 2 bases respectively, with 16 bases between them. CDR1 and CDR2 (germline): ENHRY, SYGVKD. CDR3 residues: CAIGEQGAPYEQYF. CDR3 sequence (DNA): TGTGCCATCGGCGAGCAGGGAGCGCCCTACGAGCAGTACTTC.

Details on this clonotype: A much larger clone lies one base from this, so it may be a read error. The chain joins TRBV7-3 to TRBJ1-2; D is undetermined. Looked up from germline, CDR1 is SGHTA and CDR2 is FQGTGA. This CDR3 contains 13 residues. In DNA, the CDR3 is TGTGCCGGCAGCTTAACGGAGGGTGGTGGCTACACCTTC. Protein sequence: CAGSLTEGGGYTF.

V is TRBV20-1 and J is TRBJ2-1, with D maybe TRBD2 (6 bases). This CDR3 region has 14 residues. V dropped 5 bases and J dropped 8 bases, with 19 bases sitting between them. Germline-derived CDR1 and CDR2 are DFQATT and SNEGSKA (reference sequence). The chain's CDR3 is CSAERPGGRYEQFF. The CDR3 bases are TGCAGTGCTGAACGCCCCGGAGGGCGCTATGAGCAGTTCTTC.

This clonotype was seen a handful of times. The CDR3 nucleotides are TGCGCCAGCAGCCAAGATAGGCAGGGGGGCTATGGCTACACCTTC. Its translation: CASSQDRQGGYGYTF. The V gene is TRBV4-3, the J gene TRBJ1-2; TRBD1 matches at 7 bases. Germline CDR1 is LGHNA and CDR2 is YSLEER. Unmatched junction bases numbered 5, after V lost 0 bases and J lost 4 bases. This CDR3 is 15 amino acids long.

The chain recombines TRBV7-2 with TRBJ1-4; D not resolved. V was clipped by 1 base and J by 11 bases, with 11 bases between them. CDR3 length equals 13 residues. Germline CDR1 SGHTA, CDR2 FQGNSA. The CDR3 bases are TGTGCCAGCAGCTTAGGTGCAAGGCAGAAACTGTTTTTT. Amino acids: CASSLGARQKLFF.

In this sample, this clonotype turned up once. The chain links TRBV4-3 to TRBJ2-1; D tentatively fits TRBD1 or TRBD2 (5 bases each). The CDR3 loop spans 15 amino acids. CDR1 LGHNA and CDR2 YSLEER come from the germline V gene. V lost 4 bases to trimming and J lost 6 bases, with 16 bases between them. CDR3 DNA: TGCGCCAGCAGCCTGAGCAGGGTCCGGGGCAATGAGCAGTTCTTC. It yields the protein CASSLSRVRGNEQFF.

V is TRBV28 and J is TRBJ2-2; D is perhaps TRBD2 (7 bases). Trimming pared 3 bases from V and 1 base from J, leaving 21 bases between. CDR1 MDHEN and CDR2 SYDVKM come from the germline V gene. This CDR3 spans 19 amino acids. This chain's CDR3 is CASSFRLLRGARNTGELFF. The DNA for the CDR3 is TGTGCCAGCAGTTTTCGCCTACTTCGGGGGGCGAGGAACACCGGGGAGCTGTTTTTT.

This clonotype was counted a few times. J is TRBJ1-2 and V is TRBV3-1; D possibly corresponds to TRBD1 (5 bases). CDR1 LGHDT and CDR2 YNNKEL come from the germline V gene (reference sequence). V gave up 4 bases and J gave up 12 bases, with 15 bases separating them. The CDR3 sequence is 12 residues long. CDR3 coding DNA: TGTGCCAGCAGCCCCGGGACGTCCTTAAACACCTTC. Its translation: CASSPGTSLNTF.

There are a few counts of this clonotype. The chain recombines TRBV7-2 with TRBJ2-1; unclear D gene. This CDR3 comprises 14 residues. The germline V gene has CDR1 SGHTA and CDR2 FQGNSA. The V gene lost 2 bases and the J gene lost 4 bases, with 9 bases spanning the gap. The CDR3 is CASSLYQPYNEQFF. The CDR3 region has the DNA TGTGCCAGCAGCTTATACCAGCCTTACAATGAGCAGTTCTTC.

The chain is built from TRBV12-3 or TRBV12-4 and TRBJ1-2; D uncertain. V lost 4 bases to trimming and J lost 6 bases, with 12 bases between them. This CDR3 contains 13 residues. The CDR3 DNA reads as TGTGCCAGCAGTTACGGACTGTTAAATGGCTACACCTTC. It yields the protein CASSYGLLNGYTF.

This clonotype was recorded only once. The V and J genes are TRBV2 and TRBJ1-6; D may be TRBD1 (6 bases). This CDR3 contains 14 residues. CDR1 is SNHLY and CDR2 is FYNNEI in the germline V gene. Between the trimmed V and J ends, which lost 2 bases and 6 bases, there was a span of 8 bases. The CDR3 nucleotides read TGTGCCAGCAGTGAAACAGGGATTAATTCACCCCTCCACTTT. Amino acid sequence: CASSETGINSPLHF.

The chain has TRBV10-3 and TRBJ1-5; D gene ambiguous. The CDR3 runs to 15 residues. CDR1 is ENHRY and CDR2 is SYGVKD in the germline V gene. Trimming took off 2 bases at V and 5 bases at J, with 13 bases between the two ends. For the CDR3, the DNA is TGTGCCATCAGTGAGGGTAGCGGGGTGGATCAGCCCCAGCATTTT. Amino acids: CAISEGSGVDQPQHF.

DNA for the CDR3: TGCAGCGTTGATCGAGGACTCCAAGAGACCCTGTACTTC. It is translated as CSVDRGLQETLYF. The J gene is TRBJ2-7, the V gene TRBV29-1; maybe TRBD2 (5 bases). The CDR3 extends over 13 amino acids. Deletions cut 3 bases from V and 12 bases from J, with 21 bases between. Germline-derived CDR1 and CDR2 are SQVTM and ANQGSEA.

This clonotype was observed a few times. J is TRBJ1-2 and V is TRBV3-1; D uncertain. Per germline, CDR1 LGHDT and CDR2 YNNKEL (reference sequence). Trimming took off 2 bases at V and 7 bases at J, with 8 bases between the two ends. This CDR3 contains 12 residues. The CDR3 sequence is CASSQLDIGYTF. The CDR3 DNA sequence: TGTGCCAGCAGCCAACTTGATATTGGCTACACCTTC. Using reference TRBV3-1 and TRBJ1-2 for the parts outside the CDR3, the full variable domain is DTAVSQTPKYLVTQMGNDKSIKCEQNLGHDTMYWYKQDSKKFLKIMFSYNNKELIINETVPNRFSPKSPDKAHLNLHINSLELGDSAVYFCASSQLDIGYTFGSGTRLTVV.

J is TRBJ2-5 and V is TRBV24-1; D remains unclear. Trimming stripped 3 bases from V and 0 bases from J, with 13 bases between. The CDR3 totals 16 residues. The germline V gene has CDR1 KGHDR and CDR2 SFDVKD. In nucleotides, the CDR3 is TGTGCCACCAGTGATAAGTCGACCTCGTACCAAGAGACCCAGTACTTC. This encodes CATSDKSTSYQETQYF.

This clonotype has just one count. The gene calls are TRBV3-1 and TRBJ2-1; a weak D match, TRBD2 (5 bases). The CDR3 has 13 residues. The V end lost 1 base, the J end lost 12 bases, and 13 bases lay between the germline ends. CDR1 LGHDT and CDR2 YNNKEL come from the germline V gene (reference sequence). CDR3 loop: CASSQALPAGQFF. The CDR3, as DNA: TGTGCCAGCAGCCAAGCCCTACCCGCGGGGCAGTTCTTC.

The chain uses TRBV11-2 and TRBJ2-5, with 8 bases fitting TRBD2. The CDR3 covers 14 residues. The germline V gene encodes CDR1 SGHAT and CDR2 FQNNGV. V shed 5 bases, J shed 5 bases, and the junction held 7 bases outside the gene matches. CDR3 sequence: CASSLSSGAETQYF. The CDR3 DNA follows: TGTGCCAGCAGCCTCAGTAGCGGGGCCGAGACCCAGTACTTC. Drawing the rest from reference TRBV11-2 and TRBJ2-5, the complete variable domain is EAGVAQSPRYKIIEKRQSVAFWCNPISGHATLYWYQQILGQGPKLLIQFQNNGVVDDSQLPKDRFSAERLKGVDSTLKIQPAKLEDSAVYLCASSLSSGAETQYFGPGTRLLVL.

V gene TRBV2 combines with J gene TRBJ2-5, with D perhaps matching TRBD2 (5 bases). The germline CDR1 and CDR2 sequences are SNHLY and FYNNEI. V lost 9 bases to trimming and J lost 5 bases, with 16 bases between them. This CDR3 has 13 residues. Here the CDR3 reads CASSVFKEETQYF. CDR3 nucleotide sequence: TGTGCCAGTAGCGTTTTCAAGGAGGAGACCCAGTACTTC.